This note documents a single T cell receptor beta chain sequence. The data stem from a study of blood T cell repertoires in COVID-19. At the level of the study: The origin of the acute and convalescent COVID-19 samples was the United States, Italy and Spain. In each case, the material was cDNA or gDNA derived from T cells, B-cell-depleted T cells, or PBMCs.

Study processing details: Nucleated cell number was recorded as an estimate derived from reference gene primer amplification. Libraries were prepared by immunoSEQ multiplex PCR; TCRdb keeps only in-frame clonotypes and omits some of them. That table gives V, J and clone size, and the DNA gave D and trimming. This table holds about 95,000 clones, approximately 87% found once. Trimming stripped 7 bases from V and 8 bases from J, with 23 bases between. CDR1 and CDR2 from the germline V gene are MNHEY and SMNVEV (reference sequence). The length of the CDR3 is 15 residues. The sequenced sample was peripheral blood. The chain is built from TRBV27 and TRBJ1-2; D possibly corresponds to TRBD1 (5 bases). The clonotype comes from a human donor in a cohort sampled during active COVID-19. DNA for the CDR3: TGTGCCAGCAATAAGGTCCCGCCAGGGTTGAGGGGCTACACCTTC. Translation gives CASNKVPPGLRGYTF.